These 26 T cell receptor beta chains were sequenced from one sample in a study of cytomegalovirus exposure and HLA in healthy donors. Both 60 Vbeta primers and 13 Jbeta primers went into the PCR. This table comes from immunoSEQ multiplex PCR, and its TCRdb copy is limited to in-frame clones, with some not included. Here the sample spans approximately 160,000 clones, approximately 80% being singletons. Sequencing was carried out using PBMCs. The receptors stem from a woman aged 18-30 years in good health and CMV-seronegative.

The V and J genes are TRBV28 and TRBJ2-3, with D maybe TRBD2 (5 bases). This CDR3 is 13 amino acids long. Germline assignment: CDR1 MDHEN and CDR2 SYDVKM. V lost 6 bases and J lost 7, with 14 bases in between. The CDR3 protein is CASREDQAHTQYF. The CDR3 DNA reads TGTGCCAGCAGGGAGGACCAAGCACATACGCAGTATTTT.

CDR3 sequence reads: CASSLAGVGITSPLHF. The CDR3 nucleotides are TGTGCCAGCAGCTTGGCCGGGGTTGGAATTACTTCACCCCTCCACTTT. The V gene is TRBV5-5, the J gene TRBJ1-6, with unresolved D. CDR1 and CDR2 (germline): SGHKS, YYEKEE (reference sequence). The CDR3 consists of 16 residues. Trimming stripped 0 bases from V and 9 bases from J, with 16 bases between.

The chain has TRBV2 and TRBJ2-5, with 8 bases identical to TRBD2. The end of the DNA is better explained by TRBJ2-7, so the J call may be wrong. Germline CDR1 is SNHLY and CDR2 is FYNNEI. The length of the CDR3 is 18 residues. CDR3 protein: CASSGAKSLAGGAYEQYF. CDR3 DNA: TGTGCCAGCAGTGGGGCGAAATCGTTGGCGGGAGGAGCCTACGAGCAGTACTTC.

The sample holds many counts of this clone. This rearrangement joins TRBV29-1 to TRBJ1-3; 8 bases map to TRBD1. Losses at the gene ends were 2 bases for V and 0 bases for J; bases not matched to a gene: 6. The length of the CDR3 is 16 residues. The germline V gene has CDR1 SQVTM and CDR2 ANQGSEA. The CDR3 loop reads CSVETGQGPSGNTIYF. CDR3 nucleotides: TGCAGCGTTGAAACTGGACAGGGCCCCTCTGGAAACACCATATATTTT.

The J gene is TRBJ1-4, the V gene TRBV5-1; 9 bases map to TRBD1. The CDR3 covers 17 residues. Germline trimming cut 4 bases from V and 7 bases from J; bases unmatched to any gene: 14. Germline V gene sequence: CDR1 SGHRS, CDR2 YFSETQ. CDR3 in amino acids: CASSPGTGYASGEKLFF. The CDR3 bases are TGCGCCAGCAGCCCCGGGACAGGGTACGCCAGCGGTGAAAAACTGTTTTTT. The full variable domain, its missing parts supplied by reference TRBV5-1 and TRBJ1-4, is KAGVTQTPRYLIKTRGQQVTLSCSPISGHRSVSWYQQTPGQGLQFLFEYFSETQRNKGNFPGRFSGRQFSNSRSEMNVSTLELGDSALYLCASSPGTGYASGEKLFFGSGTQLSVL.

V gene TRBV28 combines with J gene TRBJ1-1; 8 bases agree with TRBD1. This CDR3 contains 16 residues. V gave up 5 bases and J gave up 4 bases; unmatched junction bases: 12. The germline CDR1 and CDR2 sequences are MDHEN and SYDVKM. CDR3 coding DNA: TGTGCCAGCAGTCCCCCCCGGACAGGGAGGGGCACTGAAGCTTTCTTT. Translating gives CASSPPRTGRGTEAFF.

Comments on this clone: Within the sample, other DNA sequences also encode this same CDR3. The genes are TRBV7-3 and TRBJ2-6, with D maybe TRBD1 (6 bases). The germline V and J ends were trimmed by 0 bases and 0 bases, with 18 bases remaining between them. This CDR3 has 20 residues. The germline V gene has CDR1 SGHTA and CDR2 FQGTGA. CDR3 amino acids: CASSLTTDRPSSSGANVLTF. The CDR3 DNA reads TGTGCCAGCAGCTTAACGACGGACAGACCTTCAAGCTCTGGGGCCAACGTCCTGACTTTC.

This chain joins TRBV7-3 and TRBJ1-2; tentative D call: TRBD1 (6 bases). Per germline, CDR1 SGHTA and CDR2 FQGTGA. The V and J ends lost 5 bases and 3 bases respectively, with 10 bases between them. The length of the CDR3 is 13 residues. In nucleotides, the CDR3 is TGTGCCAGCAGCGGCGGGGGGCACTATGGCTACACCTTC. Amino acid sequence: CASSGGGHYGYTF.

The chain recombines TRBV5-1 with TRBJ2-2, with a weak D call TRBD2 (5 bases). Trimming pared 4 bases from V and 3 bases from J, leaving 13 bases between. This CDR3 is built from 15 residues. The germline V gene has CDR1 SGHRS and CDR2 YFSETQ. CDR3 amino acids: CASSLGGSDTGELFF. The CDR3, as DNA: TGCGCCAGCAGCCTCGGAGGATCAGACACCGGGGAGCTGTTTTTT.

The chain recombines TRBV15 with TRBJ1-6; possibly TRBD1 for D (6 bases). Looked up from germline, CDR1 is LNHNV and CDR2 is YYDKDF (reference sequence). Deletions cut 1 base from V and 9 bases from J, with 13 bases between. The CDR3 has 15 residues. CDR3 DNA sequence: TGTGCCACCAGCAGAGGGGGCATCAGGGGTTCACCCCTCCACTTT. This sequence encodes CATSRGGIRGSPLHF.

This chain uses TRBV2 with TRBJ2-3; 10 nucleotides agree with TRBD1. The CDR3 consists of 16 residues. V lost 6 bases, J lost 2 bases, and 8 bases stayed unmatched. Germline assignment: CDR1 SNHLY and CDR2 FYNNEI. The CDR3 DNA follows: TGTGCCAGCAGACATAAGGACAGGGGGACCACAGATACGCAGTATTTT. This translates into CASRHKDRGTTDTQYF.

The chain has TRBV2 and TRBJ1-5, with D possibly being TRBD1 (6 bases). V lost 7 bases and J 4 bases, leaving 8 bases between the germline ends. This CDR3 spans 12 amino acids. CDR1 is SNHLY and CDR2 is FYNNEI in the germline V gene. As DNA, the CDR3 is TGTGCCAGCAAAACAGGGAATCAGCCCCAGCATTTT. Its translation is CASKTGNQPQHF.

V and J are TRBV2 and TRBJ2-5, with a tentative D call TRBD1 (5 bases). This CDR3 is built from 13 residues. In germline, CDR1 is SNHLY, CDR2 FYNNEI. Trimming stripped 4 bases from V and 5 bases from J, with 11 bases between. In nucleotides, the CDR3 is TGTGCCAGCAGTGCCCAGGGTTATGAGACCCAGTACTTC. Translated, it gives CASSAQGYETQYF.

V gene TRBV6-6 combines with J gene TRBJ1-5; TRBD1 is a possible D gene (6 bases). The ends were cut back, 0 bases at V and 6 bases at J, with 9 bases in the middle. CDR1 and CDR2 (germline): MNHNY, SVGAGI (reference sequence). The CDR3 has 14 residues. This CDR3 reads CASSYSGRGQPQHF. CDR3 DNA: TGTGCCAGCAGTTACTCGGGCAGGGGTCAGCCCCAGCATTTT.

This chain uses TRBV6-1 with TRBJ1-5, with 7 bases identical to TRBD1. The CDR3 is 15 residues long. V shed 3 bases, J shed 7 bases, and the junction held 9 bases outside the gene matches. The germline CDR1 and CDR2 sequences are MNHNS and SASEGT. Here the CDR3 DNA reads TGTGCCAGCAGTGAGGGCAGGGGGGATGAACAGCCCCAGCATTTT. It is translated as CASSEGRGDEQPQHF.

This chain joins TRBV28 and TRBJ1-4; the D gene is possibly TRBD1 (5 bases). Germline CDR1 and CDR2: MDHEN and SYDVKM. Deletions cut 6 bases from V and 3 bases from J, with 11 bases between. This CDR3 region has 14 residues. The CDR3 coding sequence is TGTGCCAGCAGCCGGCGGGGGGCTAATGAAAAACTGTTTTTT. Its translation: CASSRRGANEKLFF.

V is TRBV28 and J is TRBJ2-7, with 7 bases identical to TRBD2. CDR3 length: 16 amino acids. V lost 6 bases to trimming and J lost 0 bases; unmatched junction nucleotides: 11. Germline V lookup: CDR1 MDHEN, CDR2 SYDVKM. This CDR3 is CASSKHSGLYSYEQYF. In nucleotides, the CDR3 is TGTGCCAGCAGCAAACATAGCGGGCTTTACTCCTACGAGCAGTACTTC.

The J gene is TRBJ2-5, the V gene TRBV18; D is possibly TRBD1 (5 bases). V was pared by 5 bases and J by 2 bases, with 18 bases between. This CDR3 has 16 residues. Germline V gene lookup returns CDR1 KGHSH and CDR2 LQKENI. CDR3 region: CASSVFGQGKQETQYF. The CDR3, as DNA: TGTGCCAGCTCAGTTTTTGGGCAGGGAAAACAAGAGACCCAGTACTTC.

A few counts support this clone. J is TRBJ2-3 and V is TRBV7-6; no clear D gene. CDR3 length equals 14 residues. V lost 2 bases and J 0 bases, leaving 6 bases between the germline ends. The germline V gene encodes CDR1 SGHVS and CDR2 FNYEAQ. CDR3 DNA: TGTGCCAGCAGCTTAAGAGGTAGCACAGATACGCAGTATTTT. This translates into CASSLRGSTDTQYF.

This clone was observed a handful of times. CDR3 amino acids: CASSRGRTGELFF. The CDR3 nucleotides are TGCGCCAGCAGCCGAGGAAGAACCGGGGAGCTGTTTTTT. The rearrangement joins TRBV4-1 to TRBJ2-2; D uncertain. Germline CDR1 reads MGHRA; CDR2 reads YSYEKL. The CDR3 runs 13 residues. V dropped 4 bases and J dropped 5 bases, with 8 bases sitting between them.

The CDR3 reads CASRSYSNQPQHF. CDR3 bases: TGTGCCAGCAGGTCCTACAGCAATCAGCCCCAGCATTTT. This chain uses TRBV28 with TRBJ1-5; D gene uncertain. The CDR3 covers 13 residues. Germline CDR1 reads MDHEN; CDR2 reads SYDVKM. V was clipped by 6 bases and J by 1 base, with 7 bases between them.

The chain carries TRBV19 and TRBJ1-2; D gene unclear. Germline lookup yields CDR1 LNHDA and CDR2 SQIVND (reference sequence). The CDR3 has 16 amino acids. Trimming shortened V by 3 bases and J by 3 bases, and 17 bases separated the two germline ends. The CDR3 sequence: CASSMARLRADYGYTF. CDR3 DNA sequence: TGTGCCAGTAGTATGGCGAGACTGAGGGCGGACTATGGCTACACCTTC.

This clone was seen more than once but under ten times. V is TRBV6-5 and J is TRBJ1-1; no reliable D call. V lost 7 bases and J 0 bases, leaving 9 bases between the germline ends. CDR1 and CDR2 from the germline V gene are MNHEY and SVGAGI. The CDR3 is 13 amino acids. The CDR3 DNA reads as TGTGCCAGCACAACATTCATGAACACTGAAGCTTTCTTT. It specifies CASTTFMNTEAFF.

The chain employs TRBV27 and TRBJ1-4, with TRBD1 as a possible D gene (6 bases). CDR1 MNHEY and CDR2 SMNVEV come from the germline V gene (reference sequence). This CDR3 spans 15 amino acids. Deletions cut 4 bases from V and 8 bases from J, with 17 bases between. CDR3 sequence reads: CASSSKGVRREKLFF. The DNA of the CDR3 is TGTGCCAGCAGTTCCAAGGGGGTGAGAAGAGAAAAACTGTTTTTT.

The genes are TRBV9 and TRBJ1-1; no reliable D call. The germline gives CDR1 SGDLS, CDR2 YYNGEE. There are 16 residues in the CDR3. With 0 bases removed from V and 0 bases from J, the gap between germline ends came to 12 bases. CDR3: CASSVAPSALNTEAFF. For the CDR3, the DNA is TGTGCCAGCAGCGTAGCCCCCAGCGCGCTGAACACTGAAGCTTTCTTT.

This chain uses TRBV5-1 with TRBJ1-1; no reliable D call. The germline CDR1 and CDR2 sequences are SGHRS and YFSETQ. Trimming took off 4 bases at V and 3 bases at J, with 7 bases between the two ends. This CDR3 is 12 amino acids long. The CDR3 is CASSADYTEAFF. As DNA, the CDR3 is TGCGCCAGCAGCGCGGATTACACTGAAGCTTTCTTT.